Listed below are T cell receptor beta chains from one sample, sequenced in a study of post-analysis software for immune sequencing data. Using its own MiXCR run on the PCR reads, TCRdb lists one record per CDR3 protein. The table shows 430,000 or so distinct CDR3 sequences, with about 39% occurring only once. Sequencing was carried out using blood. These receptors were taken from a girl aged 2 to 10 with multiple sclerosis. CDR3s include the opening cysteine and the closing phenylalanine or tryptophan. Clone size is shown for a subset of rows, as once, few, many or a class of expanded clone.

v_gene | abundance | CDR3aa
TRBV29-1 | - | CSVAGTLNYEQYF
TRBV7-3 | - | CASSPYTDTSGGYNEQFF
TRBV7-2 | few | CASSLITSGMVNEQFF
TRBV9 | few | CASSVGLSYEQYF
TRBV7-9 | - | CASSFSFDTEAFF
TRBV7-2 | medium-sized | CASSLSSSGYEQYF
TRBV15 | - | CATSRDGQPDQPQHF
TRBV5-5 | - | CASSLDQAEETQYF
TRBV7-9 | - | CVSSLPLRRQETQYF
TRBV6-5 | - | CASTRDRGSPLHF
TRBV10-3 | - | CAIGDRGTSTDTQYF
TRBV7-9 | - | CASSLAPGGSYNEQFF
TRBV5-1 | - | CASSFDLGALDEKLFF
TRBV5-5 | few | CASSLGWTSGNNEQFF
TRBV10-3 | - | CAIKTGTSGSNEQFF
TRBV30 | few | CAWRPFGTVPYEQYF
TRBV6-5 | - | CASSYSRGAKNIQYF
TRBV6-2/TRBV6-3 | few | CASSYLGRGGRDTQYF
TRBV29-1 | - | CSVEGGVGADEKLFF
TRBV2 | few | CASSETSGIYNEQFF
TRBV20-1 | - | CSARDFLGLYNEQFF
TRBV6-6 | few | CASSYSRRARGETQYF
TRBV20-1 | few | CSARRTSGSRSYNEQFF
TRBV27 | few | CASSSWTWNTGELFF
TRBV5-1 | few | CASSLAGLAGVETQYF
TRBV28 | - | CASSHRGRPGQPQHF
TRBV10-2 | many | CASSPGQGIDYGYTF
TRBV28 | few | CASTRDRTTDTQYF
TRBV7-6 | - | CASSLAVGGAGGLFSVNYGYTF
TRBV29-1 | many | CSVEGGIDYGYTF
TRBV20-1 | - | CSAGAGVGETQYF
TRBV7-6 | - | CASSLGASNGFYEQYF
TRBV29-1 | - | CSAQFMDLHEQYF
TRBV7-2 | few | CASSQHYEQYF
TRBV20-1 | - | CSAARGLAGFTYEQYF
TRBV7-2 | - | CASGLRRADLLSGANVLTF
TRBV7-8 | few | CASKGQGVNEQYF
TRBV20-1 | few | CSARNSDVYNEQFF
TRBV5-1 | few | CASSLTGTGAQETQYF
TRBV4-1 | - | CASSQGYGGYGSPLHF
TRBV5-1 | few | CASSPPGGPLQQYF
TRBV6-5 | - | CASRTGTGNSPLHF
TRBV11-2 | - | CASSLWTGSFYEQYF
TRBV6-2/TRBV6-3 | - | CASSPQDREWETQYF
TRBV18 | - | CASSGSHYGYTF
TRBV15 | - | CATSRDALTGGLYNEQFF
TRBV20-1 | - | CSAQQYSNQPQHF
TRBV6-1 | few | CATHPTAGQGRNYGYTF
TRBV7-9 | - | CASSLRTVKETQYF
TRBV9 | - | CASSVDETEAFF
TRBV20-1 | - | CSARRRTGLGEQFF
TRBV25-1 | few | CASSEEGQGSTDTQYF
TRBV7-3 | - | CASSRQGGSTDTQYF
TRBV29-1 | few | CSVIRGGQTGELFF
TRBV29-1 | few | CSVLDRVGQPQHF